Each of the 5 T cell receptor gamma chains below was sequenced from the same sample in a study of gamma delta lymphoproliferative disorders and STAT genes. PBMCs from patients and controls supplied the genomic DNA for sequencing. TCRdb fed the multiplex PCR reads to CATT. This sample yields more than 2,500 gamma-chain clones, of which 8.2% are seen a single time; around 16% belongs to the top ten. The material sequenced was blood. The receptors were sampled from a human donor in good health.

By sample fraction, this clone is medium-sized. The rearrangement uses TRGV2 and TRGJ1 or TRGJ2. TCRdb does not report a J gene; here it was assigned by matching the DNA to germline references. The CDR3 totals 11 residues. V gave up 2 bases and J gave up 7 bases; unmatched junction bases: 2. CDR1 and CDR2 (germline): EGSNGY, YDSYNSKV. CDR3 amino acids: CATWDAYKKLF. DNA of the CDR3: TGTGCCACCTGGGACGCCTATAAGAAACTCTTT.

Here the V gene is TRGV10, but the J gene went uncalled. TRGV10 has ORF status, its function being uncertain. CDR3 size: 14 residues. As DNA, the CDR3 is TGTGCTGCGTGGGATTATAGTAGTGATTGGATCAAGACATTT. Its protein product is CAAWDYSSDWIKTF.

Judged by abundance, this clone is medium-sized. The chain employs TRGV4 and TRGJ1 or TRGJ2. The J gene, not given by TCRdb, was assigned here from a germline match of the nucleotide sequence. Germline CDR1 and CDR2: EGSTGY and YDSYTSSV. The trim removed 2 bases at V and 4 bases at J, leaving 2 bases unmatched. The CDR3 is 12 residues long. CDR3 nucleotide sequence: TGTGCCACCTGGGATGTCTATTATAAGAAACTCTTT. This sequence encodes CATWDVYYKKLF.

By share of the sample, this clone is medium-sized. The rearrangement joins TRGV10 to TRGJP1. TCRdb is silent on the J gene; assignment here came from matching the DNA to germline. TRGV10 is known as an ORF, though its function is uncertain. The CDR3 has 11 amino acids. J was trimmed by 10 bases and V by 8 bases; bases with no gene match: 5. In DNA form, the CDR3 reads TGTGCTGCGTGGGATGCTTGGTTCAAGATATTT. It yields the protein CAAWDAWFKIF.

By frequency in the sample, this clone is medium-sized (0.01 to 0.1%). Additional DNA sequences in this sample encode the identical CDR3. The chain recombines TRGV4 with TRGJ1 or TRGJ2. Since TCRdb gives no J gene, matching the DNA to germline was used here to assign it. This CDR3 is built from 12 residues. The germline V gene has CDR1 EGSTGY and CDR2 YDSYTSSV. J lost 2 bases, V lost 2 bases, and 0 bases had no gene match. Here the CDR3 DNA reads TGTGCCACCTGGGATGATTATTATAAGAAACTCTTT. It codes for CATWDDYYKKLF.